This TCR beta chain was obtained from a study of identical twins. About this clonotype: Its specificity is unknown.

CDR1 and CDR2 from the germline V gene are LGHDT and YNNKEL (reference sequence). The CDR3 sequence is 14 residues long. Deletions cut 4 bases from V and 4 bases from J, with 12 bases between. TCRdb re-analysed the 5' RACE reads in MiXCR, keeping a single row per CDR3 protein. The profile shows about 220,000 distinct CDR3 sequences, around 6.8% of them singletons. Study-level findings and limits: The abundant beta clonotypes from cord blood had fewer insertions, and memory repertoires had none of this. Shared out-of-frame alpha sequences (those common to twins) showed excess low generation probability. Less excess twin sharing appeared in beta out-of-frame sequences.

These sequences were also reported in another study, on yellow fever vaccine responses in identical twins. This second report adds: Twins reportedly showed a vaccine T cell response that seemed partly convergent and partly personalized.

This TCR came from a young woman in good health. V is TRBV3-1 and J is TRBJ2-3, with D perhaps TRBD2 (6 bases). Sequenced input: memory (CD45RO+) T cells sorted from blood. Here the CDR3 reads CASSRDSIADTQYF. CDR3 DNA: TGTGCCAGCAGCCGGGACTCGATCGCAGATACGCAGTATTTT.